A single sample is the source of the 32 T cell receptor beta chains below, sequenced in a study of cytomegalovirus exposure and HLA in healthy donors. With 60 Vbeta and 13 Jbeta primers, the PCR was carried out. Sequencing was performed with immunoSEQ multiplex PCR; in TCRdb, only in-frame clones are kept and a portion is missing. This sample's clone table lists about 140,000 clones. Sample: PBMCs. Receptors originate from a young woman in good health and CMV-seronegative.

This rearrangement joins TRBV27 to TRBJ1-2; a possible D gene is TRBD1 (6 bases). The germline V gene encodes CDR1 MNHEY and CDR2 SMNVEV (reference sequence). The CDR3 loop spans 15 amino acids. V dropped 0 bases and J dropped 4 bases, with 12 bases sitting between them. CDR3 DNA sequence: TGTGCCAGCAGTTTATCACCAGGGGCCGGCTATGGCTACACCTTC. This encodes CASSLSPGAGYGYTF.

CDR3 loop: CASTGGPVETQYF. Here the CDR3 DNA reads TGTGCCAGCACGGGAGGGCCTGTTGAGACCCAGTACTTC. The V and J genes are TRBV7-8 and TRBJ2-5, with TRBD2 identical over 8 bases. V was clipped by 7 bases and J by 5 bases; unmatched bases: 6. CDR1 is SGHVS, CDR2 FQNEAQ, per germline. This CDR3 comprises 13 residues.

The chain recombines TRBV4-1 with TRBJ2-1; D gene uncertain. Germline V CDR1 and CDR2: MGHRA, YSYEKL. This CDR3 contains 18 residues. V was pared by 3 bases and J by 2 bases, with 20 bases between. CDR3 in amino acids: CASSHLFRLVSAYNEQFF. The DNA of the CDR3 is TGCGCCAGCAGCCATTTGTTCCGTCTCGTGTCGGCCTACAATGAGCAGTTCTTC.

The chain couples TRBV19 to TRBJ2-2; 8 bases agree with TRBD1. Germline CDR1 reads LNHDA; CDR2 reads SQIVND (reference sequence). V dropped 4 bases and J dropped 7; count of bases not matched to a gene: 20. This CDR3 contains 19 residues. In DNA form, the CDR3 reads TGTGCCAGTAGTAATACTGACAGGGGACGACTAGTATCTCACGGGGAGCTGTTTTTT. It specifies CASSNTDRGRLVSHGELFF.

The CDR3 DNA is TGTGCCAGCAGCCCAGGCGGCGGAGGAAATGAAAAACTGTTTTTT. It specifies CASSPGGGGNEKLFF. J is TRBJ1-4 and V is TRBV5-4; D is unclear. Trimming removed 4 bases at V and 5 bases at J, with 15 bases between. CDR3 length: 15 residues. CDR1 SGHNT and CDR2 YYREEE come from the germline V gene (reference sequence). Using reference TRBV5-4 and TRBJ1-4 for the parts outside the CDR3, the full variable domain is ETGVTQSPTHLIKTRGQQVTLRCSSQSGHNTVSWYQQALGQGPQFIFQYYREEENGRGNFPPRFSGLQFPNYSSELNVNALELDDSALYLCASSPGGGGNEKLFFGSGTQLSVL.

The chain has TRBV5-5 and TRBJ2-7, with 7 bases aligning to TRBD1. Germline V lookup: CDR1 SGHKS, CDR2 YYEKEE (reference sequence). V shed 5 bases and J 4 bases; nucleotides not matched to a gene: 9. The CDR3 loop spans 14 amino acids. CDR3 residues: CASRQSGGRYEQYF. DNA for the CDR3: TGTGCCAGCAGACAATCAGGGGGACGGTACGAGCAGTACTTC.

This sequence joins TRBV6-1 and TRBJ2-3; D call uncertain. The germline V gene has CDR1 MNHNS and CDR2 SASEGT. The CDR3 has 14 amino acids. V was shortened by 4 bases and J by 3 bases, with 11 bases between the two germline ends. The CDR3: CASSVQSRTDTQYF. DNA for the CDR3: TGTGCCAGCAGTGTTCAGTCGAGGACAGATACGCAGTATTTT.

V and J are TRBV29-1 and TRBJ2-1; possible D gene TRBD2, 5 bases. Germline V lookup: CDR1 SQVTM, CDR2 ANQGSEA. The CDR3 sequence is 12 residues long. The V end lost 7 bases, the J end lost 7 bases, and 14 bases lay between the germline ends. CDR3 loop: CSADTRGNEQFF. CDR3 nucleotides: TGCAGCGCCGACACACGGGGAAATGAGCAGTTCTTC.

The chain has TRBV4-1 and TRBJ1-2; 10 bases map to TRBD1. The junction had 4 bases not matched to a gene; V was cut back by 0 bases and J by 0 bases. Germline V gives CDR1 MGHRA, CDR2 YSYEKL. This CDR3 is 17 amino acids long. CDR3 DNA sequence: TGCGCCAGCAGCCAAGACCCGGGGACAGGGGCTAACTATGGCTACACCTTC. This encodes CASSQDPGTGANYGYTF.

The chain recombines TRBV25-1 with TRBJ2-3; TRBD2 might be the D (5 bases). The length of the CDR3 is 17 residues. V gave up 5 bases and J gave up 0 bases, with 18 bases separating them. Germline CDR1 and CDR2: MGHDK and SYGVNS. The CDR3 coding sequence is TGTGCCAGCAGTCTCGGGTTAGCGCATTATAGCACAGATACGCAGTATTTT. Encoded protein: CASSLGLAHYSTDTQYF.

V gene TRBV6-1 combines with J gene TRBJ2-7, with 11 bases matching TRBD2. The CDR3 totals 15 residues. Germline-derived CDR1 and CDR2 are MNHNS and SASEGT. The CDR3 sequence is CAGLETSGSLYEQYF. CDR3 in DNA: TGTGCGGGCCTCGAAACTAGCGGGAGTTTATACGAGCAGTACTTC.

The rearrangement links TRBV5-6 to TRBJ2-3; the match to TRBD1 covers 8 bases. CDR3 size: 15 residues. Unmatched junction bases numbered 4, after V lost 1 base and J lost 3 bases. The germline V gene encodes CDR1 SGHDT and CDR2 YYEEEE. The CDR3, as DNA: TGTGCCAGCAGCTTGCCCCAGGGGGCGACAGATACGCAGTATTTT. It encodes CASSLPQGATDTQYF.

The rearrangement joins TRBV21-1 to TRBJ2-7; TRBD1, the table's D call, lacks a check against the DNA. TRBV21-1 is a documented pseudogene. This CDR3 contains 17 residues. The DNA of the CDR3 is TGTGCCAGCAGCAAAGATTTGGGGGCAGGTGCTTGCTACGAGCAGTACGTC. It codes for CASSKDLGAGACYEQYV.

In DNA form, the CDR3 reads TGTGCCACGGAAAAAGGGGACAATTTCTTC. Translated: CATEKGDNFF. The chain is built from TRBV6-5 and TRBJ2-1, with a weak D call TRBD1 (6 bases). CDR1 and CDR2 (germline): MNHEY, SVGAGI. This CDR3 contains 10 residues. V dropped 10 bases and J dropped 16 bases, with 17 bases sitting between them.

Here the CDR3 DNA reads TGTGCCAGCAGCTTGTGGGGACAGGGGGGAGGGCAGTACTTC. It is translated as CASSLWGQGGGQYF. V is TRBV11-2 and J is TRBJ2-7; 11 bases map to TRBD1. Germline trimming cut 3 bases from V and 9 bases from J; bases unmatched to any gene: 7. The germline CDR1 and CDR2 sequences are SGHAT and FQNNGV. CDR3 length: 14 residues.

This chain uses TRBV7-3 with TRBJ2-5; the match to TRBD2 covers 7 bases. V shed 3 bases, J shed 3 bases, and the junction held 7 bases outside the gene matches. CDR1 and CDR2 (germline): SGHTA, FQGTGA. The CDR3 loop spans 15 amino acids. In DNA, the CDR3 is TGTGCCAGCAGCTTGATAGCGGGCGGGGAAGAGACCCAGTACTTC. Its translation: CASSLIAGGEETQYF.

V is TRBV5-6 and J is TRBJ2-1, with D perhaps matching TRBD2 (6 bases). Germline V CDR1 and CDR2: SGHDT, YYEEEE. V lost 0 bases, J lost 9 bases, and 16 bases lay in between. The CDR3 spans 15 residues. This CDR3 is CASSLAFVGLGEQFF. The CDR3 DNA reads TGTGCCAGCAGCTTGGCTTTTGTGGGACTCGGTGAGCAGTTCTTC.

The chain recombines TRBV12-5 with TRBJ2-5; TRBD1 agrees at 7 bases. Trimming took 6 bases from V and 2 from J; bases not matched to a gene: 6. Germline CDR1 is LGHNT and CDR2 is FRNRAP. This CDR3 has 14 residues. This CDR3 reads CASGAGQVQETQYF. CDR3 nucleotides: TGTGCTAGTGGGGCCGGACAGGTACAAGAGACCCAGTACTTC.

The CDR3 DNA follows: TGTGCCAGCAGCAAACCACTAGCGCTGAACACAGATACGCAGTATTTT. It encodes CASSKPLALNTDTQYF. This chain connects TRBV9 to TRBJ2-3; 7 positions agree with TRBD2. CDR1 and CDR2 (germline): SGDLS, YYNGEE. The CDR3 is 16 amino acids. V was clipped by 4 bases and J by 2 bases; unmatched bases: 10.

This chain uses TRBV11-1 with TRBJ2-1; 11 bases are shared with TRBD2. The CDR3 has 13 amino acids. J was trimmed by 9 bases and V by 9 bases; bases with no gene match: 7. The germline V gene encodes CDR1 SGHAT and CDR2 FQDESV (reference sequence). CDR3 DNA sequence: TGTGCCAGTGAGACTAGCGGGATCCCTGAGCAGTTCTTC. This gives the protein CASETSGIPEQFF.

The J gene is TRBJ2-5, the V gene TRBV9, with 8 bases aligning to TRBD2. With 3 bases clipped from V and 5 bases from J, the junction kept 18 bases outside the gene matches. Per germline, CDR1 SGDLS and CDR2 YYNGEE. The CDR3 has 18 residues. The CDR3 protein is CASSDSLFGTGGRETQYF. CDR3 bases: TGTGCCAGCAGCGACTCTCTTTTCGGGACGGGAGGGCGGGAGACCCAGTACTTC.

This chain links TRBV5-1 with TRBJ2-3; a possible D gene is TRBD2 (5 bases). V lost 0 bases and J lost 5, with 10 bases in between. Germline assignment: CDR1 SGHRS and CDR2 YFSETQ. The CDR3 runs to 14 residues. For the CDR3, the DNA is TGCGCCAGCAGCTTGGCACCGGGGAGAGATACGCAGTATTTT. Translating it yields CASSLAPGRDTQYF.

The rearrangement links TRBV4-1 to TRBJ1-2, with D perhaps matching TRBD1 (5 bases). The germline V gene encodes CDR1 MGHRA and CDR2 YSYEKL. Trimming pared 1 base from V and 6 bases from J, leaving 9 bases between. This CDR3 is built from 13 residues. The CDR3: CASSQVARDGYTF. Here the CDR3 DNA reads TGCGCCAGCAGCCAAGTGGCCAGGGATGGCTACACCTTC.

The chain has TRBV6-5 and TRBJ2-1; maybe TRBD2 (5 bases). The V and J ends lost 11 bases and 7 bases respectively, with 15 bases between them. Looked up from germline, CDR1 is MNHEY and CDR2 is SVGAGI. CDR3 length: 12 residues. The CDR3 loop reads CAVRGTTNEQFF. The CDR3 DNA follows: TGTGCCGTCCGGGGAACGACAAATGAGCAGTTCTTC.

The gene calls are TRBV21-1 and TRBJ2-7; TRBD2 was called by the table and not checked on the DNA. TRBV21-1 is a recognized pseudogene. This CDR3 spans 21 amino acids. The CDR3 region has the DNA TGTGCCAGCATCGAGAAAAAGGCCGAGACTAGCGGGAGGGCCGTCTTGCACGAGCAGTACGTC. As protein: CASIEKKAETSGRAVLHEQYV.

The chain joins TRBV5-1 to TRBJ2-3; D is possibly TRBD2 (6 bases). Trimming took 4 bases from V and 0 from J, leaving 12 bases between them. CDR1 is SGHRS, CDR2 YFSETQ, per germline. The CDR3 covers 15 residues. DNA for the CDR3: TGCGCCAGCAGCCCCGGAGGGGCGAGCACAGATACGCAGTATTTT. Translated: CASSPGGASTDTQYF.

The rearrangement joins TRBV9 to TRBJ2-5, with 13 bases lining up with TRBD2. The CDR3 totals 15 residues. Losses at the gene ends were 0 bases for V and 4 bases for J; bases not matched to a gene: 0. Looked up from germline, CDR1 is SGDLS and CDR2 is YYNGEE. CDR3: CASSVGLAGGETQYF. The CDR3, as DNA: TGTGCCAGCAGCGTAGGACTAGCGGGAGGAGAGACCCAGTACTTC.

The V and J genes are TRBV27 and TRBJ2-7; 8 bases match TRBD2. Germline V gene sequence: CDR1 MNHEY, CDR2 SMNVEV (reference sequence). This CDR3 has 16 amino acids. Trimming cost V 3 bases and J 2 bases; bases outside gene matches: 9. CDR3 protein: CASSFDALAATYEQYF. In DNA, the CDR3 is TGTGCCAGCAGTTTTGACGCACTAGCGGCGACCTACGAGCAGTACTTC.

This chain connects TRBV7-9 to TRBJ2-6, with TRBD2 as a possible D gene (5 bases). V was shortened by 7 bases and J by 2 bases, with 21 bases between the two germline ends. The CDR3 runs 18 residues. The V gene's germline CDR1 is SEHNR and CDR2 FQNEAQ (reference sequence). DNA of the CDR3: TGTGCCAGCATCGGTGGGTGGCGGGTGGGAGCTGGGGCCAACGTCCTGACTTTC. It is translated as CASIGGWRVGAGANVLTF.

The rearrangement links TRBV11-3 to TRBJ1-1, with TRBD1 identical over 7 bases. Trimming at V came to 1 base and at J to 5 bases, leaving 7 bases not matched to a gene. The germline V gene encodes CDR1 SGHNT and CDR2 YENEEA. This CDR3 is 15 amino acids long. Here the CDR3 reads CASSLGQGRETEAFF. CDR3 DNA: TGTGCCAGCAGCTTAGGACAGGGAAGGGAGACTGAAGCTTTCTTT.

The gene calls are TRBV6-1 and TRBJ2-1; 8 bases match TRBD2. The CDR3 covers 16 residues. The V segment lost 2 bases and the J segment 1 base; nucleotides outside the gene matches: 4. Germline-derived CDR1 and CDR2 are MNHNS and SASEGT. The CDR3: CASSEMGLVSYNEQFF. The CDR3 region has the DNA TGTGCCAGCAGTGAAATGGGACTAGTTTCCTACAATGAGCAGTTCTTC.

CDR3 DNA sequence: TGTGCCAGCACCGCCCAGGGGAGTGGGTTCACTGAAGCTTTCTTT. This encodes CASTAQGSGFTEAFF. The chain couples TRBV2 to TRBJ1-1; tentatively, D is TRBD1 (6 bases). Trimming shortened V by 7 bases and J by 4 bases, and 19 bases separated the two germline ends. The CDR3 consists of 15 residues. Germline loops: CDR1 SNHLY, CDR2 FYNNEI. Drawing the rest from reference TRBV2 and TRBJ1-1, the complete variable domain is EPEVTQTPSHQVTQMGQEVILRCVPISNHLYFYWYRQILGQKVEFLVSFYNNEISEKSEIFDDQFSVERPDGSNFTLKIRSTKLEDSAMYFCASTAQGSGFTEAFFGQGTRLTVV.